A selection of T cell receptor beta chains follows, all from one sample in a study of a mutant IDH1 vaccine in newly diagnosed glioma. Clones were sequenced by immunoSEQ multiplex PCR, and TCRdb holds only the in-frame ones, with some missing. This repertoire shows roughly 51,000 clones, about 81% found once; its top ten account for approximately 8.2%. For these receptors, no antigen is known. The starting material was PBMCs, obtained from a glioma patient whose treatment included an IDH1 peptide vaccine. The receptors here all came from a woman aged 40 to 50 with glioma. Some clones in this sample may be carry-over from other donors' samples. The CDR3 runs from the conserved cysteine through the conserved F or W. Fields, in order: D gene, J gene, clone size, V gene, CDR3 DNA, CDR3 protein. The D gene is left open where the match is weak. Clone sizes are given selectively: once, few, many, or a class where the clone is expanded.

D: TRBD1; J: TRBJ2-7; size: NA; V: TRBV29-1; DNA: TGCAGCGTTGGGGGACAGGGTACGTCCTACGAGCAGTACTTC; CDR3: CSVGGQGTSYEQYF
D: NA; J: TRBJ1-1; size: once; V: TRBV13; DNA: TGTGCCAGCAGCCCAAGGGGGGCATCCTGGCACACTGAAGCTTTCTTT; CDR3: CASSPRGASWHTEAFF
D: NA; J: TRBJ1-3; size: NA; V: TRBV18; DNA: TGTGCCAGCTCACCCCGGCAAACCAACTCTGGAAACACCATATATTTT; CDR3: CASSPRQTNSGNTIYF
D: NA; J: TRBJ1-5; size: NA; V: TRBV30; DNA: TGTGCCTGGAGTATGCAGGAACTGCAGCCCCAGCATTTT; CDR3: CAWSMQELQPQHF
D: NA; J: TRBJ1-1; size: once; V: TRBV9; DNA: TGTGCCAGCAGCGTAGGAGGGGAAACTGAAGCTTTCTTT; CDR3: CASSVGGETEAFF
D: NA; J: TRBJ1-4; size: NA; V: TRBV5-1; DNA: TGCGCCAGCAGCTTGGGCTCATATCAGGGTGAAAAACTGTTTTTT; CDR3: CASSLGSYQGEKLFF
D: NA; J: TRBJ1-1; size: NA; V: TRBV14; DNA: TGTGCCAGCAGCCAAGATCTTAGTCGGAAAGCTTTCTTT; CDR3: CASSQDLSRKAFF
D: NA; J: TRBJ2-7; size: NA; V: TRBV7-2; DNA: TGTGCCAGCAGCTTAGACGGCTCGCAGTACGAGCAGTACTTC; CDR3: CASSLDGSQYEQYF
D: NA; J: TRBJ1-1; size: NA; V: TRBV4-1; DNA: TGCGCCAGCAGCCCCCGTGACAGAGGAGTTGGGAACACTGAAGCTTTCTTT; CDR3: CASSPRDRGVGNTEAFF
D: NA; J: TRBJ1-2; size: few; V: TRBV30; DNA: TGTGCCTGGACCAAATCCAACTATGGCTACACCTTC; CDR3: CAWTKSNYGYTF
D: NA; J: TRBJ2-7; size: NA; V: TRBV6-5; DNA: TGTGCCAGCAGCTACGACAGGACCTACGAGCAGTACTTC; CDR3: CASSYDRTYEQYF
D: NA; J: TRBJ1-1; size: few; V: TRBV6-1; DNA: TGTGCCAGCAGTGAGCAGGGGCCCACTGAAGCTTTCTTT; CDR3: CASSEQGPTEAFF
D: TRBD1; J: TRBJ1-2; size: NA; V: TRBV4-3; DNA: TGCGCCAGCAGCCAAGGTCATTGGACAGGGGGCATCTATGGCTACACCTTC; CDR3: CASSQGHWTGGIYGYTF
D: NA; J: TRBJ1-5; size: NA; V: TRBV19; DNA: TGTGCCAGTAGTATAGATCAATCCGGCCGGCAGCCCCAGCATTTT; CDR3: CASSIDQSGRQPQHF
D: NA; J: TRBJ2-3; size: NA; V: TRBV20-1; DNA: TGCAGTGCTAGAGATAGGGGTACGCAGTATTTT; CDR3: CSARDRGTQYF
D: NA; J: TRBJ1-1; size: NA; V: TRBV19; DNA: TGTGCCAGTGCCCTGAACACTGAAGCTTTCTTT; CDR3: CASALNTEAFF
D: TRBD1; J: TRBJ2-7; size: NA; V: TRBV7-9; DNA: TGTGCCAGCAGCGAAATCGGGACAGGGTTCCTCGGGCAGTACTTC; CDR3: CASSEIGTGFLGQYF
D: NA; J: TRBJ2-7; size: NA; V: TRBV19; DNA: TGTGCCAGTAGTTGGCAGGTCTCCTACGAGCAGTACTTC; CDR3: CASSWQVSYEQYF
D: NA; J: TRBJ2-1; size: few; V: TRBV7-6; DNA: TGTGCCAGCAGCTTAAACTCTCTTGAGCAGTTCTTC; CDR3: CASSLNSLEQFF
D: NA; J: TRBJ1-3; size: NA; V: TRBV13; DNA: TGTGCCAGCAGCTTAGGAGGAGTCCGCTCTGGAAACACCATATATTTT; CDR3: CASSLGGVRSGNTIYF
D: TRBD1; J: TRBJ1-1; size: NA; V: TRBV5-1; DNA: TGCGCCAGCAGCTTGGGGACAGGGGGGAACACTGAAGCTTTCTTT; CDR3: CASSLGTGGNTEAFF
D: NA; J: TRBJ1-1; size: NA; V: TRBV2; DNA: TGTGCCAGCAGGGCTGTCCTACAATTTGAAGCTTTCTTT; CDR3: CASRAVLQFEAFF
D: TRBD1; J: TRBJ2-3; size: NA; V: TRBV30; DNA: TGTGCCTGGAGTGGACACAGGGGGTATACGCAGTATTTT; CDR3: CAWSGHRGYTQYF
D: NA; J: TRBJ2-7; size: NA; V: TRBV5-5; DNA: TGTGCCAGCAGCTTGACCCCCGCTAGCTCCTACGAGCAGTACTTC; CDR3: CASSLTPASSYEQYF
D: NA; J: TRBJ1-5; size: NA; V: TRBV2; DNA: TGTGCCAGCATCGGGACAAAAAACAATCAGCCCCAGCATTTT; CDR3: CASIGTKNNQPQHF